Below are 32 T cell receptor beta chains sequenced from a single sample in a study of blood T cell repertoires in COVID-19. Using immunoSEQ multiplex PCR, the repertoire was profiled, and TCRdb retains in-frame clones only, with some absent. The sample carries hundreds of thousands of clones, about nine tenths recorded once. Sequenced material: peripheral blood. The source is a woman aged 30 to 39 with COVID-19, enrolled during active disease.

The genes are TRBV10-3 and TRBJ2-5, with TRBD2 matching 9 bases. Germline CDR1 and CDR2: ENHRY and SYGVKD. CDR3 size: 13 residues. With V trimmed by 7 bases and J by 5 bases, 5 bases remained unmatched. The CDR3 nucleotides are TGTGCCATCAAGGCGGGAGGGCGTGAGACCCAGTACTTC. This gives the protein CAIKAGGRETQYF.

This sequence joins TRBV28 and TRBJ2-1, with TRBD2 matching over 8 bases. The CDR3 contains 16 residues. The V segment lost 2 bases and the J segment 3 bases; nucleotides outside the gene matches: 6. CDR1 MDHEN and CDR2 SYDVKM come from the germline V gene. The chain's CDR3 is CASSLQRAGGYNEQFF. For the CDR3, the DNA is TGTGCCAGCAGTTTACAGAGGGCGGGGGGCTACAATGAGCAGTTCTTC.

The J gene is TRBJ2-2, the V gene TRBV5-1; 7 positions match TRBD2. V lost 4 bases to trimming and J lost 0 bases; unmatched junction nucleotides: 12. Germline values: CDR1 SGHRS, CDR2 YFSETQ. The CDR3 extends over 18 amino acids. This CDR3 reads CASSPRGDGGSNTGELFF. In DNA form, the CDR3 reads TGCGCCAGCAGCCCCCGGGGGGACGGGGGGTCGAACACCGGGGAGCTGTTTTTT.

The V call is TRBV11-2, the J call TRBJ1-1, with 9 bases lining up with TRBD1. Germline assignment: CDR1 SGHAT and CDR2 FQNNGV. There are 17 residues in the CDR3. V was clipped by 5 bases and J by 5 bases; unmatched bases: 15. As DNA, the CDR3 is TGTGCCAGCAGCCACACCGAGGCCGGGACAGGGAGGACTGAAGCTTTCTTT. This encodes CASSHTEAGTGRTEAFF.

The genes are TRBV28 and TRBJ2-2, with TRBD2 matching 10 bases. Germline lookup yields CDR1 MDHEN and CDR2 SYDVKM. V was pared by 3 bases and J by 5 bases, with 6 bases of the junction left unmatched. CDR3 length equals 16 residues. CDR3 DNA sequence: TGTGCCAGCAGTTTGAGTCTAGCGGGAGTGACCGGGGAGCTGTTTTTT. Translated, it gives CASSLSLAGVTGELFF.

The chain is built from TRBV27 and TRBJ2-1, with D maybe TRBD2 (5 bases). V lost 0 bases, J lost 7 bases, and 19 bases lay in between. This CDR3 spans 17 amino acids. In germline, CDR1 is MNHEY, CDR2 SMNVEV (reference sequence). The CDR3: CASSLSPSDWSHNEQFF. CDR3 nucleotide sequence: TGTGCCAGCAGTTTATCCCCCTCGGACTGGAGTCATAATGAGCAGTTCTTC.

The CDR3 region is CASSPTGRYGYTF. The CDR3, as DNA: TGTGCCAGCTCACCGACAGGGCGCTATGGCTACACCTTC. The chain uses TRBV18 and TRBJ1-2, with 7 bases identical to TRBD1. Germline CDR1 reads KGHSH; CDR2 reads LQKENI. V lost 3 bases and J lost 4; bases outside the gene matches: 2. This CDR3 contains 13 residues. Variable domain in full (rest from reference TRBV18 and TRBJ1-2): NAGVMQNPRHLVRRRGQEARLRCSPMKGHSHVYWYRQLPEEGLKFMVYLQKENIIDESGMPKERFSAEFPKEGPSILRIQQVVRGDSAAYFCASSPTGRYGYTFGSGTRLTVV.

The chain combines TRBV6-2 or TRBV6-3 with TRBJ1-1; D uncertain. From germline, CDR1 is MNHEY and CDR2 SVGEGT. CDR3 length equals 13 residues. The germline V and J ends were trimmed by 0 bases and 7 bases, with 9 bases remaining between them. The CDR3 reads CASSYSLRFEAFF. The CDR3 DNA is TGTGCCAGCAGTTACTCGCTACGGTTTGAAGCTTTCTTT.

The chain carries TRBV28 and TRBJ2-5; TRBD1 is a possible D gene (6 bases). The CDR3 extends over 13 amino acids. Germline CDR1 is MDHEN and CDR2 is SYDVKM. Trimming removed 3 bases at V and 7 bases at J, with 12 bases between. The CDR3 sequence is CASSFLVGGTQYF. CDR3 nucleotides: TGTGCCAGCAGTTTTCTGGTAGGGGGGACCCAGTACTTC. The full variable domain, in which reference TRBV28 and TRBJ2-5 provide the parts outside the CDR3, is DVKVTQSSRYLVKRTGEKVFLECVQDMDHENMFWYRQDPGLGLRLIYFSYDVKMKEKGDIPEGYSVSREKKERFSLILESASTNQTSMYLCASSFLVGGTQYFGPGTRLLVL.

The sample holds one count of this clone. V usage is TRBV24-1 and J usage is TRBJ2-7; 8 bases are a match to TRBD2. From germline, CDR1 is KGHDR and CDR2 SFDVKD. This CDR3 comprises 15 residues. After removal of 5 bases from V and 3 bases from J, the junction contained 8 bases not matched to a gene. CDR3 in amino acids: CATSVATSVGYEQYF. CDR3 DNA sequence: TGTGCCACCAGTGTAGCGACTAGCGTTGGCTACGAGCAGTACTTC.

The chain combines TRBV6-2 or TRBV6-3 with TRBJ2-5; 8 bases fit TRBD2. Per the germline V gene, CDR1 is MNHEY and CDR2 is SVGEGT. V shed 4 bases and J 0 bases; nucleotides not matched to a gene: 4. The CDR3 loop spans 15 amino acids. CDR3 amino acids: CASSWDSGNQETQYF. Here the CDR3 DNA reads TGTGCCAGCAGTTGGGATAGCGGGAACCAAGAGACCCAGTACTTC.

The rearrangement uses TRBV4-2 and TRBJ2-7, with 11 bases identical to TRBD2. This CDR3 comprises 14 residues. Germline values: CDR1 LGHNA, CDR2 YNFKEQ. V shed 4 bases and J 3 bases; nucleotides not matched to a gene: 2. The CDR3 loop reads CASSPGTSGYEQYF. The CDR3 DNA follows: TGTGCCAGCAGCCCCGGGACTAGCGGCTACGAGCAGTACTTC.

The chain recombines TRBV5-4 with TRBJ2-3; TRBD2 matches 12 bases. Germline V lookup: CDR1 SGHNT, CDR2 YYREEE (reference sequence). The CDR3 is made up of 16 amino acids. V gave up 0 bases and J gave up 4 bases; unmatched junction bases: 3. The CDR3 DNA reads TGTGCCAGCAGCTTGGCGACTAGCGGGAGTGCAGATACGCAGTATTTT. Protein: CASSLATSGSADTQYF.

V is TRBV29-1 and J is TRBJ1-2; 11 nucleotides match TRBD1. Germline values: CDR1 SQVTM, CDR2 ANQGSEA. CDR3 length: 15 amino acids. Trimming took 7 bases from V and 7 from J; bases not matched to a gene: 14. The CDR3 reads CSAELLGQGAAGYTF. The DNA for the CDR3 is TGCAGCGCCGAACTGTTAGGACAGGGGGCGGCTGGCTACACCTTC.

The chain joins TRBV3-1 (or the pseudogene TRBV3-2) to TRBJ2-5; 7 nucleotides align to TRBD2. The CDR3 runs 12 residues. The germline V gene has CDR1 LGHDT and CDR2 YNNKEL (reference sequence). V was clipped by 2 bases and J by 12 bases; unmatched bases: 6. Here the CDR3 DNA reads TGTGCCAGCAGCCAATCTCAGGGAGGGGAGTACTTC. This translates into CASSQSQGGEYF.

Only a few counts were recorded for this clone. V usage is TRBV28 and J usage is TRBJ1-1; tentative D call: TRBD1 (5 bases). Germline assignment: CDR1 MDHEN and CDR2 SYDVKM. V lost 3 bases and J 3 bases, leaving 14 bases between the germline ends. The CDR3 runs 15 residues. CDR3 DNA sequence: TGTGCCAGCAGTTTTAGTGGGGGAGGGGACACTGAAGCTTTCTTT. Amino acids: CASSFSGGGDTEAFF.

With respect to this clone: The identical CDR3 is also encoded by other nucleotide sequences in the sample. The rearrangement joins TRBV12-3 or TRBV12-4 to TRBJ2-7, with D possibly being TRBD2 (6 bases). Trimming removed 3 bases from V and 7 bases from J, with 7 bases in between. The CDR3 length is 11 residues. The CDR3 DNA sequence: TGTGCCAGCAGTTTGGGGGGAGAGCAGTACTTC. It yields the protein CASSLGGEQYF.

J is TRBJ2-5 and V is TRBV3-1 (or the pseudogene TRBV3-2), with D possibly TRBD2 on 6 matching bases. Germline CDR1 is LGHDT and CDR2 is YNNKEL (reference sequence). The ends were cut back, 0 bases at V and 0 bases at J, with 11 bases in the middle. The CDR3 covers 16 residues. For the CDR3, the DNA is TGTGCCAGCAGCCAAGAGGGCGGGACGGACCAAGAGACCCAGTACTTC. Translating it yields CASSQEGGTDQETQYF.

This clone was counted only a few times. V usage is TRBV10-1 and J usage is TRBJ1-2, with D unclear. CDR1 is WNHNN, CDR2 SYGVQD, per germline (reference sequence). This CDR3 is built from 13 residues. The germline V and J ends were trimmed by 2 bases and 8 bases, with 12 bases remaining between them. CDR3 nucleotide sequence: TGCGCCAGCAGTGAGCACACGGCGGGAGGCTACACCTTC. Translation: CASSEHTAGGYTF.

The J gene is TRBJ2-7, the V gene TRBV5-6, with 7 nucleotides matching TRBD2. This CDR3 region has 15 residues. Trimming removed 4 bases from V and 3 bases from J; junction bases left unmatched: 10. Germline V gene lookup returns CDR1 SGHDT and CDR2 YYEEEE. CDR3 DNA: TGTGCCAGCAGCGTTTTGACTAGCTCCTACTACGAGCAGTACTTC. Its translation is CASSVLTSSYYEQYF.

The chain is built from TRBV5-1 and TRBJ2-1; possibly TRBD1 for D (6 bases). V shed 4 bases and J shed 6 bases, with 11 bases lying between them. In germline, CDR1 is SGHRS, CDR2 YFSETQ. There are 13 residues in the CDR3. This chain's CDR3 is CASSPGQFNEQFF. CDR3 sequence (DNA): TGCGCCAGCAGCCCGGGACAATTCAATGAGCAGTTCTTC.

The chain employs TRBV3-1 (or the pseudogene TRBV3-2) and TRBJ2-5; D gene unclear. The germline V and J ends were trimmed by 1 base and 1 base, with 10 bases remaining between them. CDR1 and CDR2 (germline): LGHDT, YNNKEL (reference sequence). This CDR3 has 15 residues. CDR3 protein: CASSQGFGTQETQYF. The CDR3 bases are TGTGCCAGCAGCCAAGGTTTTGGCACCCAAGAGACCCAGTACTTC.

The rearrangement links TRBV24-1 to TRBJ2-5; a weak D match, TRBD2 (6 bases). The CDR3 is made up of 15 amino acids. CDR1 is KGHDR, CDR2 SFDVKD, per germline. V was shortened by 3 bases and J by 2 bases, with 12 bases between the two germline ends. CDR3 residues: CATSDPRAGQETQYF. CDR3 bases: TGTGCCACCAGTGATCCCCGGGCGGGGCAAGAGACCCAGTACTTC.

The chain couples TRBV12-3 or TRBV12-4 to TRBJ2-1; 8 bases match TRBD1. CDR3 size: 13 residues. The V and J ends lost 2 bases and 7 bases, in that order; junction bases with no gene match: 1. The CDR3 loop reads CASSLYRGNEQFF. Written as DNA, the CDR3 is TGTGCCAGCAGTTTATACAGGGGGAATGAGCAGTTCTTC.

The V and J genes are TRBV30 and TRBJ2-2; 11 nucleotides match TRBD2. CDR3 length equals 16 residues. V lost 7 bases, J lost 6 bases, and 13 bases stayed unmatched. The germline V gene encodes CDR1 GTSNPN and CDR2 SVGIG (reference sequence). Here the CDR3 reads CASTGGSGRAAGELFF. CDR3 sequence (DNA): TGTGCCTCCACAGGTGGTAGCGGGAGGGCCGCCGGGGAGCTGTTTTTT.

V and J are TRBV19 and TRBJ1-2; D is perhaps TRBD1 (6 bases). The CDR3 is 15 amino acids. The germline gives CDR1 LNHDA, CDR2 SQIVND (reference sequence). The V gene lost 3 bases and the J gene lost 1 base, with 12 bases spanning the gap. The CDR3, as DNA: TGTGCCAGTAGTATGGGACACTATGGTAACTATGGCTACACCTTC. Its translation is CASSMGHYGNYGYTF.

This chain joins TRBV4-1 and TRBJ1-1; D might be TRBD1 (6 bases). CDR3 length: 15 amino acids. Trimming stripped 0 bases from V and 5 bases from J, with 13 bases between. Looked up from germline, CDR1 is MGHRA and CDR2 is YSYEKL. The CDR3 nucleotides read TGCGCCAGCAGCCAAGAGGGGGGGCCTGTAACTGAAGCTTTCTTT. Translation gives CASSQEGGPVTEAFF.

The chain recombines TRBV6-5 with TRBJ2-7; a possible D gene is TRBD1 (6 bases). Germline CDR1 MNHEY, CDR2 SVGAGI. The CDR3 sequence is 13 residues long. V dropped 6 bases and J dropped 3 bases, with 12 bases sitting between them. CDR3 in amino acids: CASRQTRGYEQYF. CDR3 DNA: TGTGCCAGCAGGCAAACCAGGGGCTACGAGCAGTACTTC.

The V and J genes are TRBV11-2 and TRBJ2-5; D unresolved. CDR3 length equals 13 residues. V lost 3 bases, J lost 5 bases, and 10 bases lay in between. Germline V gene sequence: CDR1 SGHAT, CDR2 FQNNGV. CDR3 bases: TGTGCCAGCAGCTTTGGCGTGCGGGAGACCCAGTACTTC. Its protein product is CASSFGVRETQYF.

The V call is TRBV6-5, the J call TRBJ1-5; D gene uncertain. The CDR3 has 12 residues. Germline V gene lookup returns CDR1 MNHEY and CDR2 SVGAGI. V dropped 8 bases and J dropped 11 bases, with 16 bases sitting between them. DNA of the CDR3: TGTGCCAGCCTTGCGGCGGGAATCACCCAGCATTTT. Encoded protein: CASLAAGITQHF.

This clone was counted a single time. V gene TRBV12-3 or TRBV12-4 combines with J gene TRBJ2-3; 8 nucleotides match TRBD2. V dropped 6 bases and J dropped 10; count of bases not matched to a gene: 6. The CDR3 runs 12 residues. The CDR3 spells CASSRRAGAQYF. CDR3 coding DNA: TGTGCCAGCAGCCGCCGAGCGGGAGCGCAGTATTTT.

The chain combines TRBV5-1 with TRBJ2-5, with D tentatively TRBD2 (6 bases). V was cut by 3 bases and J by 2 bases, with 11 bases left in between. The CDR3 runs to 14 residues. Germline CDR1 is SGHRS and CDR2 is YFSETQ. The CDR3 is CASSSTAGQETQYF. As DNA, the CDR3 is TGCGCCAGCAGCTCCACGGCGGGGCAAGAGACCCAGTACTTC.